This T cell receptor beta chain was identified during a study of cytomegalovirus exposure and HLA in healthy donors. The study's findings and limits: When analyzed later, a missense DCLRE1C variant was found to be linked to TCR beta V- and J-gene trimming. It was shown in a later analysis that HLA-associated TCR beta chains were more clonally expanded than other, equally common chains.

PCR primers comprised 60 Vbeta and 13 Jbeta primers. Measured with immunoSEQ multiplex PCR; TCRdb has only the in-frame clones, and not every one. The sample has 190,000 or so clones; 80% are singletons. Turning to this clone: Its antigen is not identified.

This sequence originates from a boy younger than 18 in good health and CMV-seronegative. The sample was PBMCs.

CDR3 coding DNA: TGTGCCAGCAGCCCTTTGACAGGAACGGTCACCGGGGAGCTGTTTTTT. Protein product: CASSPLTGTVTGELFF. The V call is TRBV2, the J call TRBJ2-2; the D gene is possibly TRBD1 (6 bases). From germline, CDR1 is SNHLY and CDR2 FYNNEI. The ends were cut back, 6 bases at V and 4 bases at J, with 18 bases in the middle. The CDR3 covers 16 residues.